Described below is a single T cell receptor beta chain sequence and its context. The antigen it binds to is not known. No clone much larger than this one lies a single base away; base qualities are absent. Using the deep immunoSEQ assay, TCR CDR3 regions were amplified from genomic DNA by multiplex PCR. Extracted genomic DNA from each cell subset was spread evenly across all wells of several immunoSEQ 96-well plates, with each plate serving as a replicate. For sorted subsets, about 220 ng of genomic DNA, equivalent to around 31,000 T cell genomes, went into each replicate PCR. Purified libraries were measured with a Qubit 3.0 fluorometer, size-checked on a Bioanalyzer 2100, and measured again with the KAPA Library Quantification kit. A separate single-read 150-cycle Illumina NextSeq 550 flow cell was used to sequence each immunoSEQ 96-well plate. Processing in the source paper ran as follows. Because the immunoSEQ output included only junctional sequences and no quality scores, the filtering could not be the same as the filtering used for full-length reads. Sequences were annotated with PyIR, a Python wrapper for IgBLAST v1.9, using IMGT germline references to assign V/J genes and CDR3. Any read was removed if the V/J assignment was weak (E-value above 1e-6), the CDR3 was missing, or the read contained stop codons, out-of-frame junctions, or ambiguous translated residues. V3J clonotypes were defined as sequences sharing an identical inferred V gene, J gene, and CDR3 amino acid sequence. Percentage overlap between repertoires was calculated by dividing the number of shared unique clonotypes by the size of the smaller repertoire. RTK rarefaction, the Chao1 estimator, and Recon v2.1 estimates of unobserved clonotypes were used to assess repertoire richness. Generation probabilities were computed with OLGA for all TCRbeta clonotypes obtained by the gDNA method from several donors. In its TCRdb copy, this immuneACCESS table keeps in-frame sequences only and misses some clones. Where compared with another copy, unresolved V genes explain less than half of these, and the others have no known cause. The V and J calls and clone size are taken from that table; D and trimming were inferred from the DNA. Within this sample are 950,000 to 1,200,000 clones, with 60% to 85% of them counted one time only. The ten biggest clones cover 0.89% of the sample.

V is clipped by 1 base and J by 6 bases, and the sequence between their germline boundaries is 7 bases long. Taken from the germline V gene, the CDR1 and CDR2 loops are MDHEN and SYDVKM. From the cysteine up to the phenylalanine, the CDR3 has a length of 12 residues. The read is trimmed to its CDR3 DNA, 36 bases read in frame from base 1. The donors were healthy, HIV-negative adults with no recently reported acute infections or vaccinations. All donors were Caucasian adults living in Nashville, Tennessee, USA. CD4+ T cells were enriched through magnetic negative selection, after which naive cells were positively selected on CD45RA and the remaining negative fraction served as the memory subset. Blood was collected by leukapheresis, and PBMCs were isolated by Ficoll-Histopaque density gradient centrifugation and then cryopreserved in liquid nitrogen vapor phase. Analytical flow cytometry was used to check the purity and quantity of every magnetically sorted T cell population. From each sorted fraction, genomic DNA was isolated and quantified by UV absorbance on a Nanodrop 2000c.

This sample was included in a study of shared clonotypes between healthy human individuals (dated by TCRdb to about 2020). As for the study more broadly: A couple of women and a few men aged 18 to 49 years were included in the cohort. For each donor, three plates each were used for CD4 naive and CD4 memory, two plates were used for CD8 naive, and one plate was used for CD8 memory. To estimate repertoire size and how much clonotype sharing occurs between individuals, the study deeply sequenced the blood TCR repertoires of several healthy adults. To increase sequencing depth and limit assay-specific biases, different laboratories used diverse techniques to prepare libraries and sequence TCR repertoires. Leukapheresis yielded between about 0.85 and 10 billion PBMCs per donor.

Overall study results and their limits: Naive subsets generally had larger estimated clonotype richness than memory subsets. Only blood was sampled, and tissue TCR repertoires likely differ from those in blood. Across a handful of donors, about 4.5% of naive CD4, approximately 4% of naive CD8, about 2% of memory CD4, and about 0.4% of memory CD8 clonotypes were shared. Even with the large sequencing depth, rarefaction of the sorted-subset datasets indicated that sequencing was incomplete. Pairwise subsampling indicated that sequencing depth was expected to affect the degree of clonotype sharing among donors. Clonotypes shared by all four sorted-subset donors showed higher generation probabilities than non-shared clonotypes. The genetic and exposure-history diversity represented was limited by the small number of donors.

Recombination connected TRBV28 to TRBJ2-7, with the D gene uncertain. The TCR originated in a man between 18 and 35 years old in good health. Some clones in this sample may be carry-over from other donors' samples. Input material: memory CD4+ T cells from PBMCs. Taken with the paper, the label for cell subset or site translates to: CD45RA-negative fraction. The nucleotides are TGTGCCAGCAGTTTATTCGCCCTCGAGCAGTACTTC. This yields the protein CASSLFALEQYF.